A selection of T cell receptor beta chains follows, all from one sample in a study of shared clonotypes between healthy human individuals. The table came from immunoSEQ multiplex PCR; TCRdb's copy has only in-frame clones and leaves some out. The sample records millions of clones, roughly 91% being singletons. Material: naive CD8+ T cells from PBMCs. The receptors come from a man aged 18 to 29 in good health. Some clones in this sample may be carry-over from other donors' samples. Each CDR3 is given with its conserved first and last residue. Fields, in order: J gene, clone size, V gene, D gene, CDR3 DNA, CDR3 protein. D genes are given only for firm matches. The listing skips clone size in some rows; elsewhere it reads once, few, many or a size class.

TRBJ1-1,.,TRBV27,TRBD1,TGTGCCAGCAGCTTACGGACAGGTAAATACACTGAAGCTTTCTTT,CASSLRTGKYTEAFF
TRBJ2-7,.,TRBV6-1,.,TGTGCCAGCAGTGAATATGGGACAGCGGGATACGAGCAGTACTTC,CASSEYGTAGYEQYF
TRBJ2-6,once,TRBV6-1,.,TGTGCCAGCACCCCCTTGACTGGGGCCAACGTCCTGACTTTC,CASTPLTGANVLTF
TRBJ2-7,.,TRBV7-2,.,TGTGCCAGCAGGAACGGCGGGGAGGCTGGTGCGCAGTACTTC,CASRNGGEAGAQYF
TRBJ1-5,.,TRBV27,.,TGTGCCAGCAGTCCGCGGCCACTTTATAGCAATCAGCCCCAGCATTTT,CASSPRPLYSNQPQHF
TRBJ2-1,.,TRBV7-8,.,TGTGCCAGCAGCGCCGGACTCGCGGTCGATGAGCAGTTCTTC,CASSAGLAVDEQFF
TRBJ1-2,once,TRBV6-4,.,TGTGCCAGCAGCCCAGGAAACCTCTATGGCTACACCTTC,CASSPGNLYGYTF
TRBJ2-2,.,TRBV7-2,TRBD2,TGTGCCAGCAGCTTATCTCCGGGACTAGCGGGAGTTCCCGGGGAGCTGTTTTTT,CASSLSPGLAGVPGELFF
TRBJ2-7,.,TRBV15,.,TGTGCCACGTCGGACAGGGCGGGGGGCGAGCAGTACTTC,CATSDRAGGEQYF
TRBJ1-1,.,TRBV19,.,TGTGCCAGTAGTATACCTATGAACACTGAAGCTTTCTTT,CASSIPMNTEAFF
TRBJ2-3,once,TRBV5-4,TRBD1,TGTGCCAGCAGCGTAGACAGGGATCTGACAGATACGCAGTATTTT,CASSVDRDLTDTQYF
TRBJ2-5,.,TRBV2,.,TGTGCCGTCCTGAGGTACCAAGAGACCCAGTACTTC,CAVLRYQETQYF
TRBJ1-3,.,TRBV5-6,.,TGTGCCAGCAGCTTGGGGCTGGGTGGAAACACCATATATTTT,CASSLGLGGNTIYF
TRBJ1-1,.,TRBV19,.,TGTGCCAGTTCCAGGGGCATGAACACTGAAGCTTTCTTT,CASSRGMNTEAFF
TRBJ2-7,.,TRBV6-5,.,TGTGCCAGCAGCCCCTGGGGAACTCACGAGCAGTACTTC,CASSPWGTHEQYF
TRBJ1-5,.,TRBV6-5,TRBD1,TGTGCCAGCAGTTCACAGGGGGCAAGGCAGCCCCAGCATTTT,CASSSQGARQPQHF
TRBJ2-3,.,TRBV2,.,TGTGCCAGCCCGGGTCAGGGTTTTGACAGCACAGATACGCAGTATTTT,CASPGQGFDSTDTQYF
TRBJ1-1,.,TRBV19,.,TGTGCCAGTAGTATAGATCTAGAGAACACTGAAGCTTTCTTT,CASSIDLENTEAFF
TRBJ2-7,.,TRBV5-6,.,TGTGCCAGCAGCCCTTCACAGGGCTCAAGGACCGGGCAGTACTTC,CASSPSQGSRTGQYF
TRBJ1-2,.,TRBV29-1,.,TGCAGCGTTGAAGAGGCAGCCGTCATAGGTGGCTACACCTTC,CSVEEAAVIGGYTF
TRBJ2-2,.,TRBV30,TRBD1,TGTGCCTCAACCGGGACAGGGATGGAGGTGAGACCCGGGGAGCTGTTTTTT,CASTGTGMEVRPGELFF
TRBJ2-2,.,TRBV4-2,TRBD2,TGTGCCAGCAGCCAATGGGGACTAGCGGGAGGGCCCAACACCGGGGAGCTGTTTTTT,CASSQWGLAGGPNTGELFF
TRBJ1-2,.,TRBV7-9,.,TGTGCCAGCAGCTTTGGGGTGGTCGGCTATGGCTACACCTTC,CASSFGVVGYGYTF
TRBJ2-7,.,TRBV9,TRBD2,TGTGCCAGCAGCGTAGGAATAGCGGGAGACTACGAGCAGTACTTC,CASSVGIAGDYEQYF
TRBJ1-2,.,TRBV9,.,TGTGCCAGCAGCCCCCCATCGGGAGGGCAGGGCTATGGCTACACCTTC,CASSPPSGGQGYGYTF
TRBJ2-7,.,TRBV13,.,TGTGCCAGCAGCCACTCAACAGGTACCTACGAGCAGTACTTC,CASSHSTGTYEQYF
TRBJ2-5,once,TRBV11-2,.,TGTGCCAGCAGCGAGCGGGACAGAGAAGAGACCCAGTACTTC,CASSERDREETQYF
TRBJ1-1,.,TRBV27,.,TGTGCCAGCAGTTCCATGGGGGTGGGGGGCGTACACACTGAAGCTTTCTTT,CASSSMGVGGVHTEAFF
TRBJ2-3,.,TRBV30,.,TGTGCCTGGGGGGCGGGCCTTACAGATACGCAGTATTTT,CAWGAGLTDTQYF
TRBJ2-7,.,TRBV27,TRBD2,TGTGCCAGCAGTTTCGGTCGGCGGGAGACCTACGAGCAGTACTTC,CASSFGRRETYEQYF
TRBJ1-5,.,TRBV4-3,.,TGCGCCAGCAGCCAAGATCTCACGGACAATCAGCCCCAGCATTTT,CASSQDLTDNQPQHF
TRBJ2-1,.,TRBV7-9,TRBD2,TGTGCCAGCAGCCCAAGACTAGCGGTCGTCAATGAGCAGTTCTTC,CASSPRLAVVNEQFF
TRBJ2-7,.,TRBV29-1,TRBD2,TGCAGCGGGCTAGGTGGCATAGCGGGAGGGGACGAGCAGTACTTC,CSGLGGIAGGDEQYF
TRBJ2-2,.,TRBV5-1,.,TGCGCCAGCAGTGGGCCGGGGGCGCGTGGCGGGGAGCTGTTTTTT,CASSGPGARGGELFF
TRBJ2-7,.,TRBV2,.,TGTGCCAGCAGTGAAGGGACGGTCGAGCAGTACTTC,CASSEGTVEQYF
TRBJ2-5,.,TRBV9,.,TGTGCCAGCAGCGTAGTGCAGGGTGGGGAGACCCAGTACTTC,CASSVVQGGETQYF
TRBJ1-2,.,TRBV28,.,TGTGCCAGCAGTCCGAGGGGGGAAAGAAGGTATGGCTACACCTTC,CASSPRGERRYGYTF
TRBJ2-4,.,TRBV4-1,.,TGCGCCAGCAGCCAAGATGTAGGGGGTTCGGCCAAAAACATTCAGTACTTC,CASSQDVGGSAKNIQYF
TRBJ1-3,.,TRBV7-6,.,TGTGCCAGCAGGGGTGTTGGGAACTCTGGAAACACCATATATTTT,CASRGVGNSGNTIYF
TRBJ2-7,.,TRBV29-1,TRBD1,TGCAGCGCGACCGGGACAGCAGCCTACGAGCAGTACTTC,CSATGTAAYEQYF
TRBJ2-7,.,TRBV29-1,.,TGCAGCGCCCCGGGTAGGAGGGCTAGCTCCTACGAGCAGTACTTC,CSAPGRRASSYEQYF
TRBJ2-7,.,TRBV6-1,TRBD1,TGTGCCAGCAGTGGCCCGGGACAGGGGGCATACGAGCAGTACTTC,CASSGPGQGAYEQYF
TRBJ2-1,.,TRBV15,TRBD2,TGTGCCACCAGACCGTCTAGCGGGAGCTCCTACAATGAGCAGTTCTTC,CATRPSSGSSYNEQFF